The 23 T cell receptor beta chains below all came from one sample that was sequenced in a study of blood T cell repertoires in COVID-19. TCRdb keeps only in-frame clones here, not all; method: immunoSEQ multiplex PCR. This sample has around 250,000 clones, with approximately 78% found just once. Sequenced sample: peripheral blood. The receptors here all came from a woman between 18 and 29 years old with acute or convalescent COVID-19.

The rearrangement joins TRBV27 to TRBJ2-3, with D possibly matching TRBD2 (7 bases). V lost 3 bases and J 5 bases, leaving 21 bases between the germline ends. Germline V gene sequence: CDR1 MNHEY, CDR2 SMNVEV (reference sequence). The CDR3 loop spans 17 amino acids. The CDR3 DNA reads TGTGCCAGCAGTTTTTTTTGGGGGGGCGAAAGGGGAGATACGCAGTATTTT. Protein product: CASSFFWGGERGDTQYF.

V usage is TRBV21-1 and J usage is TRBJ2-1; TRBD2, the table's D call, lacks a check against the DNA. TRBV21-1 constitutes a pseudogene. This CDR3 region has 18 residues. The CDR3 sequence: CASSGQGGSGRDYNEQFF. The CDR3 DNA follows: TGTGCCAGCAGCGGACAGGGGGGAAGCGGGAGGGACTACAATGAGCAGTTCTTC.

This chain joins TRBV6-6 and TRBJ1-2; D is unclear. This CDR3 is 15 amino acids long. Trimming removed 2 bases at V and 0 bases at J, with 10 bases between. The germline gives CDR1 MNHNY, CDR2 SVGAGI (reference sequence). The CDR3 spells CASSYAGQANYGYTF. CDR3 bases: TGTGCCAGCAGTTACGCCGGTCAAGCTAACTATGGCTACACCTTC.

V is TRBV10-2 and J is TRBJ2-7, with 14 nucleotides matching TRBD2. Germline V gives CDR1 WSHSY, CDR2 SAAADI. This CDR3 is 15 amino acids long. V was pared by 5 bases and J by 3 bases, with 3 bases of the junction left unmatched. The CDR3 DNA is TGCGCCAGCAGTAGACTAGCGGGAGGGGGCTACGAGCAGTACTTC. It is translated as CASSRLAGGGYEQYF.

The J gene is TRBJ1-1, the V gene TRBV11-2; 8 bases align to TRBD1. The CDR3 loop spans 15 amino acids. V dropped 5 bases and J dropped 0; count of bases not matched to a gene: 5. In germline, CDR1 is SGHAT, CDR2 FQNNGV. CDR3 DNA: TGTGCCAGCAGCCTAGGACAGGGAATGAACACTGAAGCTTTCTTT. Residues: CASSLGQGMNTEAFF.

This sequence joins TRBV7-2 and TRBJ2-2; D unresolved. CDR3 length: 13 residues. V was shortened by 5 bases and J by 2 bases, with 6 bases between the two germline ends. Germline CDR1 SGHTA, CDR2 FQGNSA. The CDR3 protein is CASSLPNTGELFF. CDR3 nucleotides: TGTGCCAGCAGCCTCCCTAACACCGGGGAGCTGTTTTTT. Using reference TRBV7-2 and TRBJ2-2 for the parts outside the CDR3, the full variable domain is GAGVSQSPSNKVTEKGKDVELRCDPISGHTALYWYRQSLGQGLEFLIYFQGNSAPDKSGLPSDRFSAERTGGSVSTLTIQRTQQEDSAVYLCASSLPNTGELFFGEGSRLTVL.

The V and J genes are TRBV4-3 and TRBJ1-2; 8 nucleotides line up with TRBD1. The V gene's germline CDR1 is LGHNA and CDR2 YSLEER. The V gene end was trimmed by 1 base and the J gene end by 4 bases; junction bases not matched to a gene: 5. CDR3 length: 15 residues. The CDR3, as DNA: TGCGCCAGCAGCCAAGGGCAGGGGGCAAGCTATGGCTACACCTTC. Translated, it gives CASSQGQGASYGYTF.

This clone was recorded once. The J gene is TRBJ2-1, the V gene TRBV30, with 9 positions matching TRBD1. CDR1 GTSNPN and CDR2 SVGIG come from the germline V gene (reference sequence). Trimming cost V 0 bases and J 6 bases; bases outside gene matches: 3. This CDR3 is built from 14 residues. CDR3 in amino acids: CAWSVGTGSNEQFF. The CDR3 region has the DNA TGTGCCTGGAGTGTGGGGACAGGGTCCAATGAGCAGTTCTTC.

This clone has ten or more counts. V usage is TRBV10-3 and J usage is TRBJ2-1; 8 bases line up with TRBD1. J lost 12 bases, V lost 2 bases, and 18 bases had no gene match. The CDR3 runs to 17 residues. Germline V gene lookup returns CDR1 ENHRY and CDR2 SYGVKD. This chain's CDR3 is CAISEGHPGQDLWGQFF. In DNA, the CDR3 is TGTGCCATCAGTGAGGGACACCCGGGACAGGACCTTTGGGGGCAGTTCTTC.

The chain uses TRBV9 and TRBJ2-5; tentative D call: TRBD1 (6 bases). There are 15 residues in the CDR3. Per the germline V gene, CDR1 is SGDLS and CDR2 is YYNGEE. Trimming cost V 0 bases and J 1 base, with 10 bases left between them. The CDR3 sequence is CASSVAPQGQETQYF. As DNA, the CDR3 is TGTGCCAGCAGCGTAGCACCACAGGGCCAAGAGACCCAGTACTTC.

This chain uses TRBV11-2 with TRBJ1-2; no definite D call. The CDR3 loop spans 10 amino acids. Germline values: CDR1 SGHAT, CDR2 FQNNGV. V shed 4 bases and J shed 8 bases, with 5 bases lying between them. CDR3 DNA sequence: TGTGCCAGCAGCTCCGAGGGCTACACCTTC. It is translated as CASSSEGYTF.

This clone has just a few counts. DNA of the CDR3: TGTGCCAGCAGCCGGAAAGGGACAGAGAACACTGAAGCTTTCTTT. Residues: CASSRKGTENTEAFF. V is TRBV11-2 and J is TRBJ1-1; 7 bases agree with TRBD1. V shed 5 bases and J 1 base; nucleotides not matched to a gene: 7. The CDR3 totals 15 residues. Germline CDR1 reads SGHAT; CDR2 reads FQNNGV.

V and J are TRBV6-2 or TRBV6-3 and TRBJ1-2; 10 bases align to TRBD1. The V gene's germline CDR1 is MNHEY and CDR2 SVGEGT. Losses at the gene ends were 5 bases for V and 4 bases for J; bases not matched to a gene: 10. This CDR3 comprises 16 residues. The CDR3 DNA follows: TGTGCCAGCAGTCCCCCGGGACAGGGGTTACGCTATGGCTACACCTTC. Protein: CASSPPGQGLRYGYTF.

The chain joins TRBV6-6 to TRBJ2-1; 9 bases map to TRBD2. This CDR3 has 15 residues. V lost 6 bases, J lost 1 base, and 4 bases stayed unmatched. Germline V gene data show CDR1 as MNHNY and CDR2 as SVGAGI (reference sequence). CDR3 coding DNA: TGTGCCAGCAGAGTAGCGGGAGCTTCCTACAATGAGCAGTTCTTC. This gives the protein CASRVAGASYNEQFF.

Only one count was recorded for this clone. The chain links TRBV6-1 to TRBJ2-5; TRBD2 matches 10 bases. This CDR3 contains 16 residues. With V trimmed by 4 bases and J by 9 bases, 14 bases remained unmatched. Germline CDR1 MNHNS, CDR2 SASEGT. CDR3 DNA sequence: TGTGCCAGCAGTGTTCTAGCGGGAGAGATTACGGAGGCCCAGTACTTC. Translation gives CASSVLAGEITEAQYF.

This clone was recorded once. The genes are TRBV11-2 and TRBJ2-2, with unresolved D. CDR1 is SGHAT, CDR2 FQNNGV, per germline. Between the trimmed V and J ends, which lost 5 bases and 10 bases, there was a span of 8 bases. The CDR3 sequence is 11 residues long. The CDR3 protein is CASSVGQELFF. Written as DNA, the CDR3 is TGTGCCAGCAGCGTAGGGCAGGAGCTGTTTTTT.

This chain links TRBV5-1 with TRBJ2-2; D is ambiguous. The CDR3 contains 15 residues. Germline CDR1 is SGHRS and CDR2 is YFSETQ. Between the trimmed V and J ends, which lost 0 bases and 4 bases, there was a span of 10 bases. The CDR3 sequence is CASSLADGFTGELFF. CDR3 sequence (DNA): TGCGCCAGCAGCTTGGCCGACGGGTTCACCGGGGAGCTGTTTTTT. Drawing the rest from reference TRBV5-1 and TRBJ2-2, the complete variable domain is KAGVTQTPRYLIKTRGQQVTLSCSPISGHRSVSWYQQTPGQGLQFLFEYFSETQRNKGNFPGRFSGRQFSNSRSEMNVSTLELGDSALYLCASSLADGFTGELFFGEGSRLTVL.

The chain combines TRBV6-5 with TRBJ1-2; perhaps TRBD1 as D (6 bases). The V gene lost 0 bases and the J gene lost 6 bases, with 11 bases spanning the gap. CDR1 and CDR2 (germline): MNHEY, SVGAGI. CDR3 size: 14 residues. This CDR3 is CASSYSGDTDGYTF. As DNA, the CDR3 is TGTGCCAGCAGTTACTCGGGGGACACCGATGGCTACACCTTC.

The genes are TRBV4-3 and TRBJ1-2, with 10 nucleotides matching TRBD1. Germline CDR1 is LGHNA and CDR2 is YSLEER. The CDR3 is 15 residues long. The V gene end was trimmed by 3 bases and the J gene end by 5 bases; junction bases not matched to a gene: 6. The CDR3 DNA reads TGCGCCAGCAGCCACCCGACAGGGGGCGGGTATGGCTACACCTTC. This codes for CASSHPTGGGYGYTF.

The rearrangement joins TRBV14 to TRBJ2-5, with D possibly being TRBD2 (6 bases). The germline V gene has CDR1 SGHDN and CDR2 FVKESK. V lost 0 bases and J 4 bases, leaving 18 bases between the germline ends. This CDR3 comprises 17 residues. The CDR3 spells CASSQEGSASVIETQYF. For the CDR3, the DNA is TGTGCCAGCAGCCAAGAGGGTTCCGCTAGCGTAATAGAGACCCAGTACTTC.

This clone has just one count. The chain employs TRBV27 and TRBJ1-3; 11 nucleotides align to TRBD1. The CDR3 consists of 14 residues. V dropped 6 bases and J dropped 5; count of bases not matched to a gene: 3. Germline assignment: CDR1 MNHEY and CDR2 SMNVEV (reference sequence). The chain's CDR3 is CASSRTGGRNTIYF. The CDR3 DNA is TGTGCCAGCAGCCGGACAGGGGGCCGAAACACCATATATTTT.

V usage is TRBV7-8 and J usage is TRBJ2-2, with D perhaps matching TRBD2 (5 bases). V lost 2 bases and J 4 bases, leaving 20 bases between the germline ends. This CDR3 is 18 amino acids long. Germline CDR1 is SGHVS and CDR2 is FQNEAQ. The CDR3 region is CASSLPKQTGLLTGELFF. The CDR3 DNA sequence: TGTGCCAGCAGCTTACCGAAGCAGACGGGATTACTCACCGGGGAGCTGTTTTTT.

Here the CDR3 DNA reads TGCAGCGTTGACGTGTCAGGGTCCTACGAGCAGTACTTC. It encodes CSVDVSGSYEQYF. This chain links TRBV29-1 with TRBJ2-7; perhaps TRBD1 as D (5 bases). V lost 3 bases, J lost 1 base, and 10 bases lay in between. CDR1 and CDR2 from the germline V gene are SQVTM and ANQGSEA. This CDR3 is 13 amino acids long.